This is a list of T cell receptor beta chains from one sample in a study of cytomegalovirus exposure and HLA in healthy donors. Clones were read by immunoSEQ multiplex PCR, and TCRdb kept only the in-frame ones, dropping some. The sample includes about 150,000 clones, 80% to 85% seen only once; the top ten take roughly 2.8%. Source material: PBMCs. These receptors came from a woman in her twenties or thirties in good health and CMV-seronegative. CDR3s include the opening cysteine and the closing phenylalanine or tryptophan. A D gene is named only where the DNA matches it firmly. Clone size is shown for a subset of rows, as once, few, many or a class of expanded clone.

CDR3 DNA: TGTGCCAGCAGTTTCAGGGCTAGCGGGTCCCCCTACAATGAGCAGTTCTTC
CDR3 protein: CASSFRASGSPYNEQFF
V gene: TRBV28
D gene: TRBD2
J gene: TRBJ2-1
clone size: once

CDR3 DNA: TGCGCCAGCAGCCAAGACTACAGTGCAACTAATGAAAAACTGTTTTTT
CDR3 protein: CASSQDYSATNEKLFF
V gene: TRBV4-1
D gene: .
J gene: TRBJ1-4
clone size: .

CDR3 DNA: TGCGCCAGCAGCTTGGACCGTCGAGGACTAGCGGGAGGCACAGATACGCAGTATTTT
CDR3 protein: CASSLDRRGLAGGTDTQYF
V gene: TRBV5-1
D gene: TRBD2
J gene: TRBJ2-3
clone size: .

CDR3 DNA: TGTGCCAGCAGCCAAGCCAGGGGGCACACAGATACGCAGTATTTT
CDR3 protein: CASSQARGHTDTQYF
V gene: TRBV14
D gene: TRBD1
J gene: TRBJ2-3
clone size: once

CDR3 DNA: TGTGCCAGCAGTGACCCAGGGAAGGTGAGCACTGAAGCTTTCTTT
CDR3 protein: CASSDPGKVSTEAFF
V gene: TRBV2
D gene: .
J gene: TRBJ1-1
clone size: few

CDR3 DNA: TGTGCCAGTAGTATACAGGGCGACGGTGAAGCTTTCTTT
CDR3 protein: CASSIQGDGEAFF
V gene: TRBV19
D gene: .
J gene: TRBJ1-1
clone size: .

CDR3 DNA: TGTGCCAGCAGTCCCAGGGCGGTCGCGAACACTGAAGCTTTCTTT
CDR3 protein: CASSPRAVANTEAFF
V gene: TRBV2
D gene: .
J gene: TRBJ1-1
clone size: few

CDR3 DNA: TGTGCCAGCAGCTTTCGTGGGCTGGCTCTCAGCTCTGGAAACACCATATATTTT
CDR3 protein: CASSFRGLALSSGNTIYF
V gene: TRBV5-5
D gene: .
J gene: TRBJ1-3
clone size: .

CDR3 DNA: TGCAGCGTCGCCGGGACAGGGGGCTACGAGCAGTACTTC
CDR3 protein: CSVAGTGGYEQYF
V gene: TRBV29-1
D gene: TRBD1
J gene: TRBJ2-7
clone size: .

CDR3 DNA: TGTGCCAGCAGTTACCCGACGGGAGTACCCTCCTACGAGCAGTACTTC
CDR3 protein: CASSYPTGVPSYEQYF
V gene: TRBV6-6
D gene: .
J gene: TRBJ2-7
clone size: .

CDR3 DNA: TGTGCCAGCAGACCTTTGACAGGGGGATATACGCAGTATTTT
CDR3 protein: CASRPLTGGYTQYF
V gene: TRBV11-2
D gene: TRBD1
J gene: TRBJ2-3
clone size: .

CDR3 DNA: TGCAGCGTTGAAGATTCGAGTGGTAGAGAGACCCAGTACTTC
CDR3 protein: CSVEDSSGRETQYF
V gene: TRBV29-1
D gene: .
J gene: TRBJ2-5
clone size: .

CDR3 DNA: TGTGCCAGCAGGCGGGGCGGCTCCTATGGCTACACCTTC
CDR3 protein: CASRRGGSYGYTF
V gene: TRBV2
D gene: .
J gene: TRBJ1-2
clone size: few

CDR3 DNA: TGTGCCAGCAGTAGCGGACAGATCTATGGCTACACCTTC
CDR3 protein: CASSSGQIYGYTF
V gene: TRBV6-1
D gene: .
J gene: TRBJ1-2
clone size: .

CDR3 DNA: TGTGCCAGTAGTTGGGACAGGGTCACGAACACTGAAGCTTTCTTT
CDR3 protein: CASSWDRVTNTEAFF
V gene: TRBV19
D gene: TRBD1
J gene: TRBJ1-1
clone size: .

CDR3 DNA: TGTGCCAGCAGCTTAGGGGCAGTCCATGAGCAGTTCTTC
CDR3 protein: CASSLGAVHEQFF
V gene: TRBV7-7
D gene: .
J gene: TRBJ2-1
clone size: .

CDR3 DNA: TGTGCCAGCACCTTCTTTGGCCAGGGGGCGGTTAACACTGAAGCTTTCTTT
CDR3 protein: CASTFFGQGAVNTEAFF
V gene: TRBV7-2
D gene: TRBD1
J gene: TRBJ1-1
clone size: .

CDR3 DNA: TGTGCCTGGAGTAACGGACAGGCCTATTCACCCCTCCACTTT
CDR3 protein: CAWSNGQAYSPLHF
V gene: TRBV30
D gene: TRBD1
J gene: TRBJ1-6
clone size: once

CDR3 DNA: TGCGCCAGCAGCCAGGGGGAGAGACGGTCACCCCTCCACTTT
CDR3 protein: CASSQGERRSPLHF
V gene: TRBV5-1
D gene: TRBD1
J gene: TRBJ1-6
clone size: .

CDR3 DNA: TGTGCCAGTAGTATAGGCCCAGCGGGATTAGAGGGTGAGCAGTTCTTC
CDR3 protein: CASSIGPAGLEGEQFF
V gene: TRBV19
D gene: TRBD2
J gene: TRBJ2-1
clone size: .

CDR3 DNA: TGTGCCAGCAGCCACTATAGCGGCCCCCGTCGGGAGACCCAGTACTTC
CDR3 protein: CASSHYSGPRRETQYF
V gene: TRBV11-1
D gene: .
J gene: TRBJ2-5
clone size: .

CDR3 DNA: TGTGCCAGCAGCTTGGGTGCAGGGGTGGGGGTCACTGAAGCTTTCTTT
CDR3 protein: CASSLGAGVGVTEAFF
V gene: TRBV5-6
D gene: .
J gene: TRBJ1-1
clone size: .

CDR3 DNA: TGCGCCAGCAGTGAGCCCGGGTCCCTCTACGAGCAGTACTTC
CDR3 protein: CASSEPGSLYEQYF
V gene: TRBV10-2
D gene: .
J gene: TRBJ2-7
clone size: few

CDR3 DNA: TGTGCCAGCAGTCCGGGACAGGGTTATACGCAGTATTTT
CDR3 protein: CASSPGQGYTQYF
V gene: TRBV6-6
D gene: TRBD1
J gene: TRBJ2-3
clone size: few

CDR3 DNA: TGTGCCAGCAAGGTGCAGGGGGACACCGGGGAGCTGTTTTTT
CDR3 protein: CASKVQGDTGELFF
V gene: TRBV9
D gene: TRBD1
J gene: TRBJ2-2
clone size: .

CDR3 DNA: TGCAGCGTTGACTCCGGGACAGGGGGCGAAAATGAGCAGTTCTTC
CDR3 protein: CSVDSGTGGENEQFF
V gene: TRBV29-1
D gene: TRBD1
J gene: TRBJ2-1
clone size: .

CDR3 DNA: TGTGCCAGAAGCTTGGAAGGGGTTTGCTATGGCTACACCTTC
CDR3 protein: CARSLEGVCYGYTF
V gene: TRBV5-3
D gene: .
J gene: TRBJ1-2
clone size: .

CDR3 DNA: TGTGCCAGCAGCTTAGCGGGGGCCGACGAGCAGTACTTC
CDR3 protein: CASSLAGADEQYF
V gene: TRBV5-8
D gene: TRBD2
J gene: TRBJ2-7
clone size: .

CDR3 DNA: TGCGCCAGCAGCCCGGGGGGGGGTTTCCACTCTGGAAACACCATATATTTT
CDR3 protein: CASSPGGGFHSGNTIYF
V gene: TRBV5-1
D gene: .
J gene: TRBJ1-3
clone size: .

CDR3 DNA: TGTGCCAGCAGCCCCGCGGTACGGGATCGCTACGAGCAGTACTTC
CDR3 protein: CASSPAVRDRYEQYF
V gene: TRBV7-8
D gene: .
J gene: TRBJ2-7
clone size: .

CDR3 DNA: TGTGCCAGTAGTATATCTAGGGATACGCAGTATTTT
CDR3 protein: CASSISRDTQYF
V gene: TRBV19
D gene: .
J gene: TRBJ2-3
clone size: .

CDR3 DNA: TGTGCCAGTAGTATAGGGGGCTCGGACACCGGGGAGCTGTTTTTT
CDR3 protein: CASSIGGSDTGELFF
V gene: TRBV19
D gene: .
J gene: TRBJ2-2
clone size: .

CDR3 DNA: TGCGCCAGCAGCCCCGGGACAGGGGATAATGAAAAACTGTTTTTT
CDR3 protein: CASSPGTGDNEKLFF
V gene: TRBV5-1
D gene: TRBD1
J gene: TRBJ1-4
clone size: few

CDR3 DNA: TGTGCCACTGCGGGGGGACTCCAAGAGACCCAGTACTTC
CDR3 protein: CATAGGLQETQYF
V gene: TRBV10-3
D gene: TRBD2
J gene: TRBJ2-5
clone size: .

CDR3 DNA: TGTGCCAGCAGTGAATGGACTAGCACAGATACGCAGTATTTT
CDR3 protein: CASSEWTSTDTQYF
V gene: TRBV25-1
D gene: .
J gene: TRBJ2-3
clone size: .

CDR3 DNA: TGTGCCAGCAGCGTTTTTCAGGGGATGACCGGGGAGCTGTTTTTT
CDR3 protein: CASSVFQGMTGELFF
V gene: TRBV9
D gene: .
J gene: TRBJ2-2
clone size: .

CDR3 DNA: TGTGCCTGGAAGACAGGGTCGGCGGACAATCAGCCCCAGCATTTT
CDR3 protein: CAWKTGSADNQPQHF
V gene: TRBV30
D gene: TRBD1
J gene: TRBJ1-5
clone size: .

CDR3 DNA: TGTGCCAGCTCACCACCGGGGCGTCAGTGGGGAAACACCATATATTTT
CDR3 protein: CASSPPGRQWGNTIYF
V gene: TRBV18
D gene: .
J gene: TRBJ1-3
clone size: .

CDR3 DNA: TGTGCCAGCAATGGGCAGGGGAATTCACCCCTCCACTTT
CDR3 protein: CASNGQGNSPLHF
V gene: TRBV5-1
D gene: .
J gene: TRBJ1-6
clone size: .

CDR3 DNA: TGTGCCAGCAGTCGACTAGCGGGGTCCACCGGGGAGCTGTTTTTT
CDR3 protein: CASSRLAGSTGELFF
V gene: TRBV2
D gene: TRBD2
J gene: TRBJ2-2
clone size: .

CDR3 DNA: TGTGCCAGTAGTGTGTCTAGCGGTATCTCAGATACGCAGTATTTT
CDR3 protein: CASSVSSGISDTQYF
V gene: TRBV19
D gene: TRBD2
J gene: TRBJ2-3
clone size: .

CDR3 DNA: TGTGCCGGTTTAGCGGGGCCCATCCAGGTAGAGACCCAGTACTTC
CDR3 protein: CAGLAGPIQVETQYF
V gene: TRBV2
D gene: TRBD2
J gene: TRBJ2-5
clone size: .

CDR3 DNA: TGTGCCAGTAGCCGAACAGGGGAACAGAATCAGCCCCAGCATTTT
CDR3 protein: CASSRTGEQNQPQHF
V gene: TRBV19
D gene: TRBD1
J gene: TRBJ1-5
clone size: .

CDR3 DNA: TGTGCCAGCAGCTTACGTGGTAGCGGGGTATACAATGATGAGCAGTTCTTC
CDR3 protein: CASSLRGSGVYNDEQFF
V gene: TRBV7-3
D gene: TRBD2
J gene: TRBJ2-1
clone size: .

CDR3 DNA: TGTGCCAGCAGCTCGAATCCGACAGGGACCGATACGCAGTATTTT
CDR3 protein: CASSSNPTGTDTQYF
V gene: TRBV7-2
D gene: TRBD1
J gene: TRBJ2-3
clone size: once

CDR3 DNA: TGTGCCAGCTCTTCGACAGGCCCGAACGTGAACACTGAAGCTTTCTTT
CDR3 protein: CASSSTGPNVNTEAFF
V gene: TRBV18
D gene: .
J gene: TRBJ1-1
clone size: .

CDR3 DNA: TGTGCCAGTAGGTACGGGACAGTTGGCAATCAGCCCCAGCATTTT
CDR3 protein: CASRYGTVGNQPQHF
V gene: TRBV19
D gene: TRBD1
J gene: TRBJ1-5
clone size: .

CDR3 DNA: TGTGCCACCCGGGACAGGGTAACCCCGCTCGAGCAGTACTTC
CDR3 protein: CATRDRVTPLEQYF
V gene: TRBV30
D gene: TRBD1
J gene: TRBJ2-7
clone size: .

CDR3 DNA: TGCGCCAGCAGCCAAGGGACGGGGTGGAACACTGAAGCTTTCTTT
CDR3 protein: CASSQGTGWNTEAFF
V gene: TRBV4-1
D gene: .
J gene: TRBJ1-1
clone size: .

CDR3 DNA: TGTGCCAGCAGACGGGACAGGGACCAAGAGACCCAGTACTTC
CDR3 protein: CASRRDRDQETQYF
V gene: TRBV6-6
D gene: TRBD1
J gene: TRBJ2-5
clone size: .

CDR3 DNA: .
CDR3 protein: CASSSSGGRLSYEQYF
V gene: TRBV27
D gene: .
J gene: TRBJ2-7
clone size: .

CDR3 DNA: TGTGCCAGCAGCCCCCCAGGGACAGGACTTTTCCAGCAGTACTTC
CDR3 protein: CASSPPGTGLFQQYF
V gene: TRBV7-2
D gene: TRBD1
J gene: TRBJ2-7
clone size: .

CDR3 DNA: TGTGCCAGCAGCTCGACTAGCGGGGGGGGAGATACGCAGTATTTT
CDR3 protein: CASSSTSGGGDTQYF
V gene: TRBV7-3
D gene: TRBD2
J gene: TRBJ2-3
clone size: .

CDR3 DNA: TGTGCCAGCAGCAAAAAACGGGGGACAGGGGCCCTCCTCAACTATGGCTACACCTTC
CDR3 protein: CASSKKRGTGALLNYGYTF
V gene: TRBV21-1
D gene: .
J gene: TRBJ1-2
clone size: .

CDR3 DNA: TGCGCCAGCAGCCAAGGCCTCCGGGGGGATCAGCCCCAGCATTTT
CDR3 protein: CASSQGLRGDQPQHF
V gene: TRBV4-3
D gene: .
J gene: TRBJ1-5
clone size: .

CDR3 DNA: TGTGCCAGCAGCCCAGGGTTGGGCTACACCTTC
CDR3 protein: CASSPGLGYTF
V gene: TRBV7-9
D gene: .
J gene: TRBJ1-2
clone size: .

CDR3 DNA: TGTGCCAGCTCACCGGGGCCTAACTATGGCTACACCTTC
CDR3 protein: CASSPGPNYGYTF
V gene: TRBV18
D gene: .
J gene: TRBJ1-2
clone size: .

CDR3 DNA: TGTGCCAGCAGTGAACGTCTCAGCGGGAGTTACAATGAGCAGTTCTTC
CDR3 protein: CASSERLSGSYNEQFF
V gene: TRBV6-4
D gene: TRBD2
J gene: TRBJ2-1
clone size: .

CDR3 DNA: TGTGCCAGCAGCAACCAGGGGCCACTTTACAATGAGCAGTTCTTC
CDR3 protein: CASSNQGPLYNEQFF
V gene: TRBV6-5
D gene: .
J gene: TRBJ2-1
clone size: .